These 9 T cell receptor beta chains came from one sample sequenced in a study of blood T cell repertoires in COVID-19. Generated by immunoSEQ multiplex PCR, the TCRdb table keeps only in-frame clones and is missing some. The data show over 300,000 clones, 70% to 90% seen once. The specimen was peripheral blood. The receptor source for this set is a human donor in a cohort sampled during active COVID-19.

This sequence joins TRBV10-1 and TRBJ1-5; the match to TRBD1 covers 12 bases. This CDR3 is built from 16 residues. The trim removed 8 bases at V and 3 bases at J, leaving 8 bases unmatched. CDR1 is WNHNN and CDR2 is SYGVQD in the germline V gene (reference sequence). The CDR3 is CASHRDRGLPNQPQHF. Written as DNA, the CDR3 is TGCGCCAGCCACCGGGACAGGGGGCTCCCCAATCAGCCCCAGCATTTT.

This clone came up once. This chain joins TRBV6-5 and TRBJ2-3; 9 nucleotides line up with TRBD2. Germline loops: CDR1 MNHEY, CDR2 SVGAGI. The CDR3 covers 15 residues. The V segment lost 2 bases and the J segment 3 bases; nucleotides outside the gene matches: 3. CDR3 residues: CASSYGGLATDTQYF. In DNA, the CDR3 is TGTGCCAGCAGTTACGGGGGACTAGCAACAGATACGCAGTATTTT.

J is TRBJ1-1 and V is TRBV6-5, with D maybe TRBD1 (5 bases). The CDR3 runs to 14 residues. The V and J ends lost 8 bases and 7 bases respectively, with 20 bases between them. Germline-derived CDR1 and CDR2 are MNHEY and SVGAGI. The CDR3 DNA sequence: TGTGCCAGCTCTACGGGGGGGGGAACGATTGAAGCTTTCTTT. This translates into CASSTGGGTIEAFF.

The V call is TRBV7-9, the J call TRBJ1-5; D not resolved. Trimming took off 5 bases at V and 5 bases at J, with 19 bases between the two ends. This CDR3 is 16 amino acids long. The germline V gene has CDR1 SEHNR and CDR2 FQNEAQ (reference sequence). The CDR3 here is CASSITRVGEDQPQHF. DNA for the CDR3: TGTGCCAGCAGCATCACAAGGGTCGGGGAAGATCAGCCCCAGCATTTT. The full variable domain, rest sourced from reference TRBV7-9 and TRBJ1-5, is DTGVSQNPRHKITKRGQNVTFRCDPISEHNRLYWYRQTLGQGPEFLTYFQNEAQLEKSRLLSDRFSAERPKGSFSTLEIQRTEQGDSAMYLCASSITRVGEDQPQHFGDGTRLSIL.

This clone was counted a single time. The chain uses TRBV6-5 and TRBJ1-1, with D uncertain. CDR1 and CDR2 from the germline V gene are MNHEY and SVGAGI. Trimming left V 6 bases short and J 1 base short, with 6 bases between. The CDR3 runs 12 residues. The CDR3 nucleotides are TGTGCCAGCAGCTACCAGAACACTGAAGCTTTCTTT. It translates to CASSYQNTEAFF.

This chain links TRBV9 with TRBJ2-5, with 7 bases matching TRBD2. With V trimmed by 2 bases and J by 4 bases, 11 bases remained unmatched. This CDR3 spans 16 amino acids. Germline values: CDR1 SGDLS, CDR2 YYNGEE. The CDR3 spells CASSVSPRTRGETQYF. In DNA, the CDR3 is TGTGCCAGCAGCGTCTCCCCCCGGACTAGGGGAGAGACCCAGTACTTC.

This clone was counted a few times. The chain recombines TRBV29-1 with TRBJ1-2; maybe TRBD1 (6 bases). The length of the CDR3 is 13 residues. Per the germline V gene, CDR1 is SQVTM and CDR2 is ANQGSEA. The V end was cut by 1 base, the J end by 8 bases, with 14 bases between. In nucleotides, the CDR3 is TGCAGCGTTGAAGCCCTACAGGGATTGGGCTACACCTTC. Translated: CSVEALQGLGYTF.

The chain links TRBV13 to TRBJ2-3; the match to TRBD2 covers 11 bases. Germline values: CDR1 PRHDT, CDR2 FYEKMQ (reference sequence). This CDR3 has 16 residues. J gave up 4 bases and V 4 bases, and 7 bases lay outside the gene matches. Written as DNA, the CDR3 is TGTGCCAGCAGCTACCTAGCGGGGGGCATATCAGATACGCAGTATTTT. It is translated as CASSYLAGGISDTQYF. The variable domain in full, with the rest retrieved from reference TRBV13 and TRBJ2-3, is AAGVIQSPRHLIKEKRETATLKCYPIPRHDTVYWYQQGPGQDPQFLISFYEKMQSDKGSIPDRFSAQQFSDYHSELNMSSLELGDSALYFCASSYLAGGISDTQYFGPGTRLTVL.

The rearrangement links TRBV2 to TRBJ2-7; 15 positions match TRBD2. The CDR3 loop spans 18 amino acids. Unmatched junction bases numbered 14, after V lost 4 bases and J lost 7 bases. Germline CDR1 SNHLY, CDR2 FYNNEI. The CDR3 region is CASSGGLAGGPLLGEQYF. CDR3 in DNA: TGTGCCAGCAGTGGGGGACTAGCGGGGGGACCCCTCCTAGGGGAGCAGTACTTC.